The rows below give T cell receptor beta chains drawn from one sample of a study of cytomegalovirus exposure and HLA in healthy donors. The data were produced by immunoSEQ multiplex PCR, yet TCRdb's version contains in-frame clones alone and is incomplete. This listing includes about 20,000 clones. The sequenced sample was PBMCs. The receptor source for this set is a man in his 60s in good health and CMV-seropositive. Both conserved end residues are part of each CDR3. The D gene is left open where the match is weak.

j_call v_call d_call cdr3_nt cdr3_aa
TRBJ2-7 TRBV2 - TGTGCCAGCAATCAGGATTCGGACTACGAGCAGTACTTC CASNQDSDYEQYF
TRBJ2-3 TRBV29-1 TRBD1 TGCAGCGTTGGGGGACAGGGGGGAGATACGCAGTATTTT CSVGGQGGDTQYF
TRBJ1-2 TRBV5-1 - TGCGCCAGCAGTTTGAACAGGGACTATGGCTACACCTTC CASSLNRDYGYTF
TRBJ1-3 TRBV30 - TGTGCCTGGAGTGTTTATTCCGGAAACACCATATATTTT CAWSVYSGNTIYF
TRBJ2-1 TRBV29-1 TRBD2 TGCAGCGTTGAAAACCCCACTAGCGGGAACGCAGCATACAATGAGCAGTTCTTC CSVENPTSGNAAYNEQFF
TRBJ2-3 TRBV19 - TGTGCCAGTACCTTAAGGGGGGGGACTAGCACAGATACGCAGTATTTT CASTLRGGTSTDTQYF
TRBJ2-5 TRBV5-1 TRBD2 TGCGCCAGCAGCTCCTCGGGGGGGACGGAGACCCAGTACTTC CASSSSGGTETQYF
TRBJ2-1 TRBV18 TRBD2 TGTGCCAGCTCACCGAAGCTAGCGGGATACGAGCAGTTCTTC CASSPKLAGYEQFF
TRBJ2-7 TRBV6-5 TRBD1 TGTGCCAGCAGTAAGACAGGGGAAGGGTACGAGCAGTACTTC CASSKTGEGYEQYF
TRBJ1-3 TRBV15 TRBD1 TGTGCCACCAGCCCTTGGACAGGGTCTGGAAACACCATATATTTT CATSPWTGSGNTIYF
TRBJ1-1 TRBV29-1 TRBD1 TGCAGCGTTGGGACAGGGGTTTGGGCGTATACTGAAGCTTTCTTT CSVGTGVWAYTEAFF
TRBJ2-3 TRBV13 TRBD1 TGTGCCAGCAGCCTGGGACAGGGGGCCACAGATACGCAGTATTTT CASSLGQGATDTQYF
TRBJ1-1 TRBV5-1 - TGCGCCAGCAGCCTAGGTGGTTCCACTGAAGCTTTCTTT CASSLGGSTEAFF
TRBJ2-7 TRBV6-1 TRBD2 TGTGCCAGCGGTATAGCGGGAGCCTACGAGCAGTACTTC CASGIAGAYEQYF
TRBJ2-7 TRBV15 - TGTGCCACCAGCAGAGCGGGGTACGAGCAGTACTTC CATSRAGYEQYF
TRBJ1-1 TRBV19 - TGTGCCAGTAGTATCGGTAAGAACACTGAAGCTTTCTTT CASSIGKNTEAFF
TRBJ1-1 TRBV2 TRBD1 TGTGCCACCAACCAGGACAGGGAAACTGAAGCTTTCTTT CATNQDRETEAFF